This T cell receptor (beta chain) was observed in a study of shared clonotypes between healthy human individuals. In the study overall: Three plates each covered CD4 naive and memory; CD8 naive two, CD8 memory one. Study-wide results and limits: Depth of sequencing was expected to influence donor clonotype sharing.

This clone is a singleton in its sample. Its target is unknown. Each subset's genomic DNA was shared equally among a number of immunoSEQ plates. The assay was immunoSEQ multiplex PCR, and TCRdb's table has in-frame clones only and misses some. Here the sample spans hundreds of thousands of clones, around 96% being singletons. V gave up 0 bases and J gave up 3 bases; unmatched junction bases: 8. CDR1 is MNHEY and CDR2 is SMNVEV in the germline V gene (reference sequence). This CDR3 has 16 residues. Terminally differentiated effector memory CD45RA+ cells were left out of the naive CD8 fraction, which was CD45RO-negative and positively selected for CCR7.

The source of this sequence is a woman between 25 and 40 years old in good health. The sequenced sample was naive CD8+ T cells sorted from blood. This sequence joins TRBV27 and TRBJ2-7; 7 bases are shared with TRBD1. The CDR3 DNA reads TGTGCCAGCAGTTTATCCCTCGACAGGGAAGGCTACGAGCAGTACTTC. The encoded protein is CASSLSLDREGYEQYF.